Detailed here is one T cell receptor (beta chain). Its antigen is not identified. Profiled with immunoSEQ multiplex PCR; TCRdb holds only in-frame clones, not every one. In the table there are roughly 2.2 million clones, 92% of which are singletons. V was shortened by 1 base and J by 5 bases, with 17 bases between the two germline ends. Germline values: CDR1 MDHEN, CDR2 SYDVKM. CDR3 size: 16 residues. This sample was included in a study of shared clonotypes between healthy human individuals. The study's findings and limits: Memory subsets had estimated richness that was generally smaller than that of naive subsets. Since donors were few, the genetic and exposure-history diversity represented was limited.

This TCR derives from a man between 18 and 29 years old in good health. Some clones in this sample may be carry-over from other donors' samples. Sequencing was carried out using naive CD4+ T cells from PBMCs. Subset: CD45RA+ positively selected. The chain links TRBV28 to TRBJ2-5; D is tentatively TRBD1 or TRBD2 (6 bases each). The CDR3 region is CASSLSGDPRGETQYF. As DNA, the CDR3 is TGTGCCAGCAGTTTATCGGGGGACCCGAGGGGGGAGACCCAGTACTTC. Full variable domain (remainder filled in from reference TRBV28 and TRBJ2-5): DVKVTQSSRYLVKRTGEKVFLECVQDMDHENMFWYRQDPGLGLRLIYFSYDVKMKEKGDIPEGYSVSREKKERFSLILESASTNQTSMYLCASSLSGDPRGETQYFGPGTRLLVL.